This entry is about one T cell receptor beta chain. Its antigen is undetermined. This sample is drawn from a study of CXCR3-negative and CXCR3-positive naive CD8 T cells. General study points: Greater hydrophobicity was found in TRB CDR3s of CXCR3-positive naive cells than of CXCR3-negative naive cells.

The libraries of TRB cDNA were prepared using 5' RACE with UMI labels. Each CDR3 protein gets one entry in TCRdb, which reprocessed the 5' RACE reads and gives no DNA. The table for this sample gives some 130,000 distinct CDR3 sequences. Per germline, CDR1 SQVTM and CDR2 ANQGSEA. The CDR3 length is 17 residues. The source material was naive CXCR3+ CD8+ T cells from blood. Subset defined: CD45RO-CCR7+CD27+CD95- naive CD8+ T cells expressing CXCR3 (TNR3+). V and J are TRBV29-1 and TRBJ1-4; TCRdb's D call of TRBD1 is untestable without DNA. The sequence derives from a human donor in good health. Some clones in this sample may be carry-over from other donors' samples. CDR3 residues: CSARTDTQTDPNEKLFF.